The 3 T cell receptor beta chains in this list originate from one sample, sequenced in a study of metastatic and nonmetastatic thyroid tumors. TCRdb re-called the PCR reads with MiXCR. Counted here are some 27,000 clones, about 3.7% occurring once; the ten biggest clones make up 3% to 3.5%. Thyroid surgery had not been preceded by any treatment in any patient. The sequenced sample consisted of blood. These receptors originate from a male donor with papillary thyroid cancer or a benign thyroid nodule (not recorded which). Some clones in this sample may be carry-over from other donors' samples.

This clone has just a few counts. This chain links TRBV20-1 with TRBJ2-3; TRBD1 matches 9 bases. V was clipped by 7 bases and J by 1 base; unmatched bases: 6. The CDR3 loop spans 14 amino acids. Germline loops: CDR1 DFQATT, CDR2 SNEGSKA (reference sequence). CDR3 nucleotide sequence: TGCAGTGGTCCGCGGGACAGGGGCACAGATACGCAGTATTTT. Residues: CSGPRDRGTDTQYF.

This clone was seen at least ten times. The gene calls are TRBV20-1 and TRBJ2-1, with a tentative D call TRBD1 (6 bases). CDR1 is DFQATT and CDR2 is SNEGSKA in the germline V gene (reference sequence). The CDR3 is made up of 15 amino acids. V dropped 3 bases and J dropped 4 bases, with 16 bases sitting between them. The CDR3 protein is CSASRGGLGYNEQFF. The CDR3 nucleotides are TGCAGTGCTAGCCGAGGGGGTTTAGGGTACAATGAGCAGTTCTTC.

The table lists this clone with a few counts. The chain couples TRBV9 to TRBJ1-4; the D is unclear. With 5 bases removed from V and 0 bases from J, the gap between germline ends came to 14 bases. The CDR3 loop spans 16 amino acids. CDR1 and CDR2 from the germline V gene are SGDLS and YYNGEE. CDR3 DNA sequence: TGTGCCAGCAGTTTGGAGGGATTTGCAACTAATGAAAAACTGTTTTTT. Its protein is CASSLEGFATNEKLFF.